This entry lists 27 T cell receptor beta chains sequenced from one sample in a study of T cell changes during pregnancy in multiple sclerosis. Profiling relied on immunoSEQ multiplex PCR, and the TCRdb table lists in-frame clones only, not all of them. The sample includes tens of thousands of clones, about 92% of them seen just once. The material was CD8+ T cells from peripheral blood mononuclear cells, obtained in the third trimester of pregnancy. The receptor set was obtained from a female donor with multiple sclerosis, enrolled in a pregnancy study.

The chain recombines TRBV7-3 with TRBJ2-2; 9 positions agree with TRBD2. Germline V CDR1 and CDR2: SGHTA, FQGTGA. CDR3 size: 17 residues. With V trimmed by 5 bases and J by 6 bases, 13 bases remained unmatched. The CDR3 nucleotides read TGTGCCAGCAGCAAAGGGGCTAGCGGGAACTTCGCCGGGGAGCTGTTTTTT. It translates to CASSKGASGNFAGELFF. Filled out from reference TRBV7-3 and TRBJ2-2, the complete variable domain reads GAGVSQTPSNKVTEKGKYVELRCDPISGHTALYWYRQSLGQGPEFLIYFQGTGAADDSGLPNDRFFAVRPEGSVSTLKIQRTERGDSAVYLCASSKGASGNFAGELFFGEGSRLTVL.

The chain employs TRBV19 and TRBJ2-7; D possibly corresponds to TRBD1 (6 bases). V was cut by 5 bases and J by 3 bases, with 11 bases left in between. Per germline, CDR1 LNHDA and CDR2 SQIVND (reference sequence). This CDR3 is built from 13 residues. The CDR3 nucleotides are TGTGCCAGTAGTTCGACGACAGGCTACGAGCAGTACTTC. Translating it yields CASSSTTGYEQYF.

This chain connects TRBV19 to TRBJ2-1; 10 bases map to TRBD1. This CDR3 is built from 13 residues. Germline CDR1 is LNHDA and CDR2 is SQIVND (reference sequence). Trimming at V came to 4 bases and at J to 7 bases, leaving 1 base not matched to a gene. The CDR3 nucleotides read TGTGCCAGTAGTAGGGGACAGGGGAATGAGCAGTTCTTC. It encodes CASSRGQGNEQFF.

This chain links TRBV19 with TRBJ2-4; no definite D call. CDR3 length: 13 amino acids. Trimming removed 5 bases at V and 5 bases at J, with 10 bases between. CDR1 is LNHDA, CDR2 SQIVND, per germline (reference sequence). The CDR3 protein is CASSESLENIQYF. The CDR3 nucleotides are TGTGCCAGTAGTGAGTCTCTAGAAAACATTCAGTACTTC.

The chain links TRBV11-2 to TRBJ2-5, with 8 bases that match TRBD1. The CDR3 has 15 amino acids. CDR1 and CDR2 (germline): SGHAT, FQNNGV. J was trimmed by 5 bases and V by 1 base; bases with no gene match: 6. CDR3 sequence: CASSLGSGGLETQYF. The CDR3 DNA follows: TGTGCCAGCAGCTTAGGGTCAGGGGGCCTTGAGACCCAGTACTTC.

This clone has only one observation. The CDR3, as DNA: TGTGCCAGTAGTGCCGTCGACGGGGGGAGCACTGAAGCTTTCTTT. This gives the protein CASSAVDGGSTEAFF. The chain links TRBV19 to TRBJ1-1; D might be TRBD1 (5 bases). CDR1 LNHDA and CDR2 SQIVND come from the germline V gene (reference sequence). The CDR3 extends over 15 amino acids. The germline V and J ends were trimmed by 5 bases and 4 bases, with 17 bases remaining between them.

The V call is TRBV27, the J call TRBJ1-1; TRBD1 matches at 8 bases. Germline CDR1 reads MNHEY; CDR2 reads SMNVEV (reference sequence). CDR3 length: 14 amino acids. V trimming: 6 bases; J trimming: 11 bases; junction bases outside the gene matches: 14. The CDR3 region has the DNA TGTGCCAGCAGCCCCGGGACAGGCTCGATGGGGGCTTTCTTT. Its translation is CASSPGTGSMGAFF.

The V call is TRBV7-3, the J call TRBJ2-5; a possible D gene is TRBD2 (7 bases). Germline-derived CDR1 and CDR2 are SGHTA and FQGTGA. The CDR3 length is 15 residues. V lost 5 bases and J lost 3, with 16 bases in between. In nucleotides, the CDR3 is TGTGCCAGCAGCCCGACAGGAGGGGGGGAAGAGACCCAGTACTTC. Its protein product is CASSPTGGGEETQYF.

This sequence joins TRBV21-1 and TRBJ2-2; the table's D call, TRBD2, has no DNA check behind it. TRBV21-1 is classified as a pseudogene. The CDR3 consists of 19 residues. The CDR3 DNA reads TGTGCCAGCAGCTCAAATAGCAGGTCTAGCGGGATGGGTTCCGGGGAGCTGTTTTTT. Residues: CASSSNSRSSGMGSGELFF.

This chain connects TRBV7-9 to TRBJ2-7; D is undetermined. With 4 bases removed from V and 4 bases from J, the gap between germline ends came to 11 bases. Germline V gene sequence: CDR1 SEHNR, CDR2 FQNEAQ (reference sequence). The CDR3 covers 13 residues. The DNA of the CDR3 is TGTGCCAGCAGCTCCTCGGTGATTTACGAGCAGTACTTC. It yields the protein CASSSSVIYEQYF.

This clone occurred once. The genes are TRBV19 and TRBJ2-2, with a possible D match to TRBD2 (6 bases). Per germline, CDR1 LNHDA and CDR2 SQIVND (reference sequence). The CDR3 sequence is 16 residues long. V lost 10 bases and J 0 bases, leaving 18 bases between the germline ends. CDR3 coding DNA: TGTGCCATTCTCGGGGACGGGAGTGCGAACACCGGGGAGCTGTTTTTT. It specifies CAILGDGSANTGELFF.

Only one count was recorded for this clone. This chain links TRBV7-9 with TRBJ1-1; the D is unclear. The CDR3 totals 14 residues. V was cut by 4 bases and J by 6 bases, with 15 bases left in between. CDR1 is SEHNR, CDR2 FQNEAQ, per germline (reference sequence). Written as DNA, the CDR3 is TGTGCCAGCAGCTCAAGAGGGCTGGACGCTGAAGCTTTCTTT. This gives the protein CASSSRGLDAEAFF.

The chain recombines TRBV5-1 with TRBJ2-7; weak D call: TRBD2 (5 bases). The CDR3 contains 13 residues. CDR1 is SGHRS and CDR2 is YFSETQ in the germline V gene. Trimming cost V 4 bases and J 6 bases, with 14 bases left between them. The CDR3 here is CASSMDLGGEQYF. The CDR3 DNA sequence: TGCGCCAGCAGCATGGACCTTGGAGGCGAGCAGTACTTC.

The V call is TRBV6-5, the J call TRBJ1-4, with 7 bases lining up with TRBD1. Unmatched junction bases numbered 8, after V lost 0 bases and J lost 7 bases. The V gene's germline CDR1 is MNHEY and CDR2 SVGAGI. CDR3 length: 16 residues. The CDR3 loop reads CASSYSTGVLSEKLFF. The CDR3 nucleotides read TGTGCCAGCAGTTACTCTACAGGGGTATTGAGTGAAAAACTGTTTTTT.

The chain recombines TRBV19 with TRBJ2-3; 10 bases align to TRBD1. Losses at the gene ends were 1 base for V and 5 bases for J; bases not matched to a gene: 3. Germline-derived CDR1 and CDR2 are LNHDA and SQIVND (reference sequence). CDR3 length: 15 residues. The CDR3, as DNA: TGTGCCAGTAGTATAGGACAGGGGGCGAGAGATACGCAGTATTTT. It codes for CASSIGQGARDTQYF.

The chain employs TRBV6-5 and TRBJ2-3; no reliable D call. Germline lookup yields CDR1 MNHEY and CDR2 SVGAGI. V was shortened by 6 bases and J by 4 bases, with 11 bases between the two germline ends. This CDR3 contains 13 residues. CDR3 DNA sequence: TGTGCCAGCAGACATGGAGCCGCAGATACGCAGTATTTT. Encoded protein: CASRHGAADTQYF.

The V gene is TRBV7-9, the J gene TRBJ1-3; D is unclear. Trimming took off 5 bases at V and 0 bases at J, with 11 bases between the two ends. The CDR3 is made up of 15 amino acids. Germline CDR1 is SEHNR and CDR2 is FQNEAQ (reference sequence). CDR3 DNA sequence: TGTGCCAGCAGCCCCGGGAGGCCCTCTGGAAACACCATATATTTT. It yields the protein CASSPGRPSGNTIYF.

The chain has TRBV27 and TRBJ2-7; 9 bases are shared with TRBD1. The CDR3 is made up of 19 amino acids. CDR1 MNHEY and CDR2 SMNVEV come from the germline V gene (reference sequence). Trimming took 5 bases from V and 0 from J; bases not matched to a gene: 17. Here the CDR3 reads CASSLPGTGIPLSSYEQYF. CDR3 DNA: TGTGCCAGCAGTCTCCCCGGGACAGGGATACCATTGAGCTCCTACGAGCAGTACTTC.

This clone was detected once. J is TRBJ1-5 and V is TRBV6-1, with D possibly matching TRBD1 (5 bases). The CDR3 is made up of 16 amino acids. V was cut by 2 bases and J by 2 bases, with 13 bases left in between. Germline CDR1 reads MNHNS; CDR2 reads SASEGT. The CDR3, as DNA: TGTGCCAGCAGTGAATTATTGGGGGGTGGCAATCAGCCCCAGCATTTT. As protein: CASSELLGGGNQPQHF.

The rearrangement links TRBV7-2 to TRBJ1-2, with 10 bases identical to TRBD1. Germline V gives CDR1 SGHTA, CDR2 FQGNSA. This CDR3 region has 15 residues. The V gene end was trimmed by 5 bases and the J gene end by 7 bases; junction bases not matched to a gene: 10. In nucleotides, the CDR3 is TGTGCCAGCAGCCCGATGTGGACAGGGGGAGGTGGCTACACCTTC. Protein sequence: CASSPMWTGGGGYTF.

CDR3 region: CSAAGGTYNEQFF. The CDR3 nucleotides are TGCAGCGCGGCGGGAGGCACCTACAATGAGCAGTTCTTC. The rearrangement uses TRBV29-1 and TRBJ2-1, with 8 nucleotides matching TRBD2. Germline V gene data show CDR1 as SQVTM and CDR2 as ANQGSEA. The CDR3 totals 13 residues. With 7 bases clipped from V and 2 bases from J, the junction kept 4 bases outside the gene matches.

The rearrangement links TRBV7-9 to TRBJ1-2; 9 bases line up with TRBD1. The CDR3 contains 17 residues. Germline values: CDR1 SEHNR, CDR2 FQNEAQ (reference sequence). Trimming took 4 bases from V and 7 from J; bases not matched to a gene: 16. CDR3 DNA: TGTGCCAGCAGCTCATCCGGGACAGGGTTAGAACTGGGTGGCTACACCTTC. It encodes CASSSSGTGLELGGYTF.

CDR3 in DNA: TGTGCCAGCAAGAACCCGACAGGGAATAATGAAAAACTGTTTTTT. This encodes CASKNPTGNNEKLFF. The chain recombines TRBV6-6 with TRBJ1-4, with 7 bases lining up with TRBD1. V dropped 7 bases and J dropped 4; count of bases not matched to a gene: 9. The CDR3 runs 15 residues. Germline V gene lookup returns CDR1 MNHNY and CDR2 SVGAGI (reference sequence).

The chain links TRBV27 to TRBJ2-4; no clear D. The CDR3 extends over 14 amino acids. The germline V gene encodes CDR1 MNHEY and CDR2 SMNVEV (reference sequence). The V end lost 6 bases, the J end lost 2 bases, and 11 bases lay between the germline ends. The CDR3, as DNA: TGTGCCAGCAGGCCGCCGTGGCCCAAAAACATTCAGTACTTC. Encoded protein: CASRPPWPKNIQYF.

This chain joins TRBV9 and TRBJ1-1; D unclear. The germline CDR1 and CDR2 sequences are SGDLS and YYNGEE. This CDR3 contains 12 residues. V lost 5 bases to trimming and J lost 0 bases, with 5 bases between them. The chain's CDR3 is CASRGLNTEAFF. The CDR3, as DNA: TGTGCCAGCAGGGGCCTGAACACTGAAGCTTTCTTT. Full variable domain (missing parts from reference TRBV9 and TRBJ1-1): DSGVTQTPKHLITATGQRVTLRCSPRSGDLSVYWYQQSLDQGLQFLIQYYNGEERAKGNILERFSAQQFPDLHSELNLSSLELGDSALYFCASRGLNTEAFFGQGTRLTVV.

This chain uses TRBV27 with TRBJ2-7, with 7 bases matching TRBD1. The CDR3 runs to 14 residues. With V trimmed by 6 bases and J by 3 bases, 8 bases remained unmatched. Per the germline V gene, CDR1 is MNHEY and CDR2 is SMNVEV (reference sequence). The CDR3 here is CASSESTGSYEQYF. CDR3 sequence (DNA): TGTGCCAGCAGCGAATCGACAGGGAGCTACGAGCAGTACTTC.

The rearrangement uses TRBV11-2 and TRBJ2-7; D is possibly TRBD2 (5 bases). This CDR3 spans 14 amino acids. Trimming took 0 bases from V and 10 from J, leaving 16 bases between them. CDR1 is SGHAT and CDR2 is FQNNGV in the germline V gene. The CDR3 region has the DNA TGTGCCAGCAGCTTAGAAGGGAGCGATCCGAGACAGTACTTC. The encoded protein is CASSLEGSDPRQYF.